A selection of T cell receptor beta chains follows, all from one sample in a study of blood T cell repertoires in COVID-19. Data came from immunoSEQ multiplex PCR; TCRdb stores just in-frame clones and leaves some out. The table shows about 15,000 clones, with around nine tenths occurring only once. Sequenced: peripheral blood. The receptors come from a woman aged 70-85 years in a cohort sampled during active or convalescent COVID-19. The CDR3 runs from the conserved cysteine through the conserved F or W. D genes are given only for firm matches. Size tells how often a clone was seen (once, few, many) or the class of an expanded clone, and some rows leave it out.

v_call	clone_size	j_call	d_call	cdr3_aa	cdr3_nt
TRBV7-6	NA	TRBJ1-3	NA	CASSPNPGFSTGNTIYF	TGTGCCAGCAGCCCAAACCCAGGGTTCTCAACAGGAAACACCATATATTTT
TRBV25-1	NA	TRBJ1-1	NA	CASRGRGMNTEAFF	TGTGCCAGCCGGGGGAGGGGGATGAACACTGAAGCTTTCTTT
TRBV5-6	NA	TRBJ2-5	TRBD1	CASSRTGPETQYF	TGTGCCAGCAGCCGGACAGGGCCGGAGACCCAGTACTTC
TRBV9	NA	TRBJ1-5	TRBD1	CASSLGQERQPQHF	TGTGCCAGCAGCTTGGGACAGGAACGCCAGCCCCAGCATTTT
TRBV5-1	NA	TRBJ2-2	NA	CASREFIGDTGELFF	TGCGCCAGCAGGGAGTTTATCGGTGACACCGGGGAGCTGTTTTTT
TRBV9	NA	TRBJ2-3	TRBD2	CASSEGGLASVLDTQYF	TGTGCCAGCAGCGAGGGAGGACTAGCGTCCGTTCTGGATACGCAGTATTTT
TRBV6-1	NA	TRBJ1-3	NA	CASSAFPGGSGNTIYF	TGTGCCAGCAGTGCCTTTCCCGGGGGCTCTGGAAACACCATATATTTT
TRBV19	NA	TRBJ2-7	TRBD1	CASSPRQGASYEQYF	TGTGCCAGTAGTCCCAGACAGGGGGCATCCTACGAGCAGTACTTC
TRBV2	NA	TRBJ1-3	TRBD1	CASSALRDRTYQGGNTIYF	TGTGCCAGCAGTGCATTACGGGACAGAACATATCAGGGAGGAAACACCATATATTTT
TRBV21-1	NA	TRBJ1-6	NA	CASSKHRMDSPLHF	TGTGCCAGCAGCAAACACAGGATGGATTCACCCCTCCACTTT
TRBV19	NA	TRBJ2-1	TRBD1	CASSILQGSNEQFF	TGTGCCAGTAGTATTCTACAGGGGAGTAATGAGCAGTTCTTC
TRBV6-5	few	TRBJ1-4	NA	CASTRDNANEKLFF	TGTGCCAGCACTCGGGACAACGCTAATGAAAAACTGTTTTTT
TRBV5-5	NA	TRBJ2-1	TRBD2	CASSLNGGAYNEQFF	TGTGCCAGCAGCTTGAACGGGGGGGCATACAATGAGCAGTTCTTC
TRBV6-2/TRBV6-3	NA	TRBJ2-1	NA	CASSQQASEQFF	TGTGCCAGCAGTCAGCAGGCGTCTGAGCAGTTCTTC
TRBV30	NA	TRBJ2-2	TRBD1	CAWSIRQGSNTGELFF	TGTGCCTGGAGTATCCGACAGGGGTCGAACACCGGGGAGCTGTTTTTT
TRBV21-1	NA	TRBJ2-2	NA	CASSKSPPGGNTGELFF	TGTGCCAGCAGCAAATCCCCTCCGGGGGGGAACACCGGGGAGCTGTTTTTT
TRBV5-4	NA	TRBJ1-1	TRBD1	CASSTWTGPNTEAFF	TGTGCCAGCAGCACCTGGACAGGGCCAAACACTGAAGCTTTCTTT
TRBV7-9	NA	TRBJ1-4	NA	CASSLVQGAKLFF	TGTGCCAGCAGCTTAGTGCAGGGCGCGAAACTGTTTTTT
TRBV30	NA	TRBJ1-4	NA	CAWRRTAATNEKLFF	TGTGCCTGGAGGAGGACAGCTGCAACTAATGAAAAACTGTTTTTT
TRBV27	NA	TRBJ1-2	NA	CASSYTSGATPYGYTF	TGTGCCAGCAGTTACACCTCAGGGGCTACGCCCTATGGCTACACCTTC
TRBV4-3	few	TRBJ1-1	NA	CASSQERRVEAFF	TGCGCCAGCAGCCAAGAGAGGCGGGTTGAAGCTTTCTTT
TRBV19	NA	TRBJ1-2	NA	CASKEGRHYGYTF	TGTGCCAGTAAAGAGGGCAGACACTATGGCTACACCTTC
TRBV7-2	NA	TRBJ2-5	NA	CASSLHQGAGTQYF	TGTGCCAGCAGCCTCCATCAGGGTGCCGGAACCCAGTACTTC
TRBV4-1	NA	TRBJ2-1	NA	CASSQAAQDNEQFF	TGCGCCAGCAGCCAAGCCGCGCAGGACAATGAGCAGTTCTTC
TRBV29-1	NA	TRBJ1-2	NA	CSVEDFRRPHYGYTF	TGCAGCGTTGAAGATTTTAGGCGGCCCCACTATGGCTACACCTTC
TRBV24-1	NA	TRBJ2-1	TRBD1	CATSDLGSGTGSYNEQFF	TGTGCCACCAGTGATTTGGGATCCGGGACAGGGAGCTACAATGAGCAGTTCTTC
TRBV24-1	NA	TRBJ1-2	NA	CATSDFTRFYGYTF	TGTGCCACCAGTGATTTTACCAGGTTCTATGGCTACACCTTC
TRBV7-2	NA	TRBJ1-6	NA	CASRAGRYNSPLHF	TGTGCCAGCAGAGCGGGACGGTATAATTCACCCCTCCACTTT
TRBV7-8	NA	TRBJ2-6	NA	CASSETGANVLTF	TGTGCCAGCAGCGAGACTGGGGCCAACGTCCTGACTTTC
TRBV7-2	NA	TRBJ2-3	TRBD2	CASSLKGLATDTQYF	TGTGCCAGCAGCTTAAAGGGACTAGCAACAGATACGCAGTATTTT
TRBV4-3	NA	TRBJ2-1	TRBD2	CASSQRTSGGTYNEQFF	TGCGCCAGCAGCCAACGGACTAGCGGGGGGACTTACAATGAGCAGTTCTTC
TRBV24-1	NA	TRBJ2-2	NA	CATSDTDRGDTGELFF	TGTGCCACCAGTGATACGGACAGAGGGGACACCGGGGAGCTGTTTTTT
TRBV6-5	NA	TRBJ1-2	TRBD1	CASSSTGTYGYTF	TGTGCCAGCAGCTCGACAGGGACGTATGGCTACACCTTC
TRBV27	NA	TRBJ2-7	NA	CASSLFPGENYEQYF	TGTGCCAGCAGTTTATTCCCAGGTGAAAACTACGAGCAGTACTTC
TRBV10-3	NA	TRBJ1-1	NA	CAISDQRGTEAFF	TGTGCCATCAGTGACCAACGGGGGACTGAAGCTTTCTTT
TRBV5-1	NA	TRBJ1-1	NA	CASSLVGVNTEAFF	TGCGCCAGCAGCTTGGTAGGGGTGAACACTGAAGCTTTCTTT
TRBV4-3	once	TRBJ2-3	NA	CASSQDGRGGFTDTQYF	TGCGCCAGCAGCCAAGATGGGCGTGGGGGCTTTACAGATACGCAGTATTTT
TRBV6-2/TRBV6-3	NA	TRBJ1-5	TRBD1	CASSRDRGNQPQHF	TGTGCCAGCAGTAGGGACAGGGGCAATCAGCCCCAGCATTTT
TRBV19	NA	TRBJ2-1	NA	CASSLLPLQGEQFF	TGTGCCAGTAGTCTCCTACCGCTCCAGGGTGAGCAGTTCTTC
TRBV5-4	few	TRBJ1-6	TRBD1	CASSLAGTGRSPLHF	TGTGCCAGCAGCTTGGCCGGGACAGGGCGGTCACCCCTCCACTTT
TRBV10-1	NA	TRBJ2-3	TRBD2	CASTSGGAGGDTQYF	TGCGCCAGCACTAGCGGGGGGGCCGGAGGAGATACGCAGTATTTT
TRBV21-1	NA	TRBJ2-3	NA	CASSKAGAPRTQYF	TGTGCCAGCAGCAAAGCGGGGGCCCCGCGTACGCAGTATTTT